What follows are 25 T cell receptor beta chains derived from one specimen sequenced in a study of blood T cell repertoires in COVID-19. Measured with immunoSEQ multiplex PCR; TCRdb has only the in-frame clones, and not every one. The sample has about 160,000 clones; approximately 88% are singletons. Sample: peripheral blood. These receptor sequences come from an elderly woman with active or convalescent COVID-19.

This chain uses TRBV4-3 with TRBJ2-7, with 7 bases matching TRBD2. In germline, CDR1 is LGHNA, CDR2 YSLEER. The length of the CDR3 is 13 residues. V was clipped by 5 bases and J by 4 bases; unmatched bases: 5. CDR3 nucleotide sequence: TGCGCCAGCAGCACTATCGGGGGGTACGAGCAGTACTTC. Translation: CASSTIGGYEQYF.

This rearrangement joins TRBV19 to TRBJ2-5; 8 bases fit TRBD1. V shed 4 bases and J 1 base; nucleotides not matched to a gene: 2. CDR1 LNHDA and CDR2 SQIVND come from the germline V gene (reference sequence). The CDR3 contains 14 residues. In nucleotides, the CDR3 is TGTGCCAGTAGTAAGGACAGGGTCCAAGAGACCCAGTACTTC. Translated, it gives CASSKDRVQETQYF.

J is TRBJ1-5 and V is TRBV7-9; 8 bases are shared with TRBD1. CDR1 is SEHNR and CDR2 is FQNEAQ in the germline V gene (reference sequence). After removal of 1 base from V and 3 bases from J, the junction contained 8 bases not matched to a gene. CDR3 length: 17 residues. This CDR3 is CASSLVSQGALNQPQHF. In DNA, the CDR3 is TGTGCCAGCAGCTTAGTCTCGCAGGGGGCCCTCAATCAGCCCCAGCATTTT.

The rearrangement uses TRBV20-1 and TRBJ1-1; D is uncertain. Trimming removed 6 bases at V and 8 bases at J, with 13 bases between. Looked up from germline, CDR1 is DFQATT and CDR2 is SNEGSKA (reference sequence). The CDR3 consists of 11 residues. CDR3 sequence: CSAQPGDEAFF. DNA for the CDR3: TGCAGTGCCCAGCCTGGAGACGAAGCTTTCTTT.

This clone appeared a few times. The J gene is TRBJ1-6, the V gene TRBV19; possible D gene TRBD1, 5 bases. V was pared by 3 bases and J by 12 bases, with 18 bases between. Germline CDR1 reads LNHDA; CDR2 reads SQIVND (reference sequence). This CDR3 is 15 amino acids long. The CDR3 DNA sequence: TGTGCCAGTAGTATTACTGGGGCCTCCGGCGGACCCCTCCACTTT. Its translation is CASSITGASGGPLHF.

The CDR3 loop is CASSLFYPRGREDTDTQYF. DNA for the CDR3: TGCGCCAGCAGCTTGTTCTATCCCCGTGGACGGGAAGACACAGATACGCAGTATTTT. The chain recombines TRBV5-1 with TRBJ2-3; TRBD2 is a possible D gene (5 bases). Trimming shortened V by 1 base and J by 2 bases, and 23 bases separated the two germline ends. CDR3 length: 19 amino acids. The germline gives CDR1 SGHRS, CDR2 YFSETQ.

This rearrangement joins TRBV6-5 to TRBJ1-3, with TRBD1 matching 11 bases. Germline V gene data show CDR1 as MNHEY and CDR2 as SVGAGI. The CDR3 sequence is 15 residues long. Unmatched junction bases numbered 4, after V lost 2 bases and J lost 7 bases. CDR3 protein: CASSYTRDRGNTIYF. As DNA, the CDR3 is TGTGCCAGCAGTTACACCCGGGACAGGGGGAACACCATATATTTT.

This chain joins TRBV19 and TRBJ1-3; 7 bases map to TRBD1. The CDR3 loop spans 16 amino acids. Germline CDR1 is LNHDA and CDR2 is SQIVND (reference sequence). V gave up 2 bases and J gave up 4 bases; unmatched junction bases: 8. The CDR3 is CASSIPQGENGNTIYF. In DNA, the CDR3 is TGTGCCAGTAGTATACCCCAGGGGGAGAACGGAAACACCATATATTTT.

The chain joins TRBV5-6 to TRBJ1-2, with a possible D match to TRBD1 (6 bases). This CDR3 is 14 amino acids long. Trimming took 4 bases from V and 10 from J, leaving 20 bases between them. CDR1 and CDR2 from the germline V gene are SGHDT and YYEEEE. CDR3: CASSPPGTQRHYTF. DNA of the CDR3: TGTGCCAGCAGCCCCCCTGGGACACAGCGACACTACACCTTC.

In this sample, this clone turned up a few times. The V call is TRBV11-2, the J call TRBJ1-1; 7 bases are shared with TRBD1. Trimming cost V 5 bases and J 4 bases; bases outside gene matches: 7. Germline-derived CDR1 and CDR2 are SGHAT and FQNNGV. The CDR3 covers 14 residues. The CDR3: CASSPQGVRTEAFF. The CDR3 DNA is TGTGCCAGCAGCCCCCAGGGGGTCCGCACTGAAGCTTTCTTT.

This chain joins TRBV6-5 and TRBJ2-7, with 9 bases aligning to TRBD1. This CDR3 has 15 amino acids. J gave up 4 bases and V 0 bases, and 4 bases lay outside the gene matches. Germline values: CDR1 MNHEY, CDR2 SVGAGI. This chain's CDR3 is CASSYSVTGGYEQYF. CDR3 coding DNA: TGTGCCAGCAGTTACTCGGTGACAGGGGGATACGAGCAGTACTTC.

A single count supports this clone. The chain couples TRBV5-1 to TRBJ2-5; TRBD1 might be the D (5 bases). V was shortened by 2 bases and J by 5 bases, with 16 bases between the two germline ends. The germline CDR1 and CDR2 sequences are SGHRS and YFSETQ. The CDR3 runs to 15 residues. The CDR3 sequence is CASSLRGDLAETQYF. The CDR3, as DNA: TGCGCCAGCAGCTTAAGGGGTGATCTCGCGGAGACCCAGTACTTC.

The chain joins TRBV6-2 or TRBV6-3 to TRBJ1-2; D unresolved. There are 15 residues in the CDR3. The ends were cut back, 4 bases at V and 2 bases at J, with 14 bases in the middle. Germline values: CDR1 MNHEY, CDR2 SVGEGT. CDR3 in amino acids: CASSFPRTGNYGYTF. The CDR3 region has the DNA TGTGCCAGCAGTTTCCCTAGGACGGGAAACTATGGCTACACCTTC.

V gene TRBV27 combines with J gene TRBJ1-2, with TRBD1 matching over 10 bases. Germline loops: CDR1 MNHEY, CDR2 SMNVEV (reference sequence). CDR3 length equals 17 residues. The ends lost 5 bases at V and 3 bases at J; junction bases unmatched: 12. Here the CDR3 DNA reads TGTGCCAGCAGTAATCAACCGGGACAGGGGACGCACTATGGCTACACCTTC. The encoded protein is CASSNQPGQGTHYGYTF.

The rearrangement joins TRBV27 to TRBJ1-1; a weak D match, TRBD1 (5 bases). V was cut by 6 bases and J by 6 bases, with 20 bases left in between. Germline values: CDR1 MNHEY, CDR2 SMNVEV (reference sequence). This CDR3 has 15 amino acids. The CDR3 sequence is CASSIMQGRIAEAFF. CDR3 sequence (DNA): TGTGCCAGCAGCATCATGCAGGGAAGGATTGCTGAAGCTTTCTTT.

CDR3 nucleotides: TGTGCCAGTAGTATATGGACGGGACAGGAAAAACTGTTTTTT. The encoded protein is CASSIWTGQEKLFF. The chain joins TRBV19 to TRBJ1-4, with TRBD1 identical over 7 bases. The CDR3 is made up of 14 amino acids. V lost 2 bases, J lost 8 bases, and 5 bases stayed unmatched. Germline values: CDR1 LNHDA, CDR2 SQIVND (reference sequence).

This chain connects TRBV19 to TRBJ2-3; 7 positions agree with TRBD1. CDR3 length: 16 residues. Trimming took 5 bases from V and 0 from J; bases not matched to a gene: 8. Germline CDR1 reads LNHDA; CDR2 reads SQIVND (reference sequence). The CDR3 protein is CASSASGTASTDTQYF. The CDR3 coding sequence is TGTGCCAGTAGTGCTTCCGGGACAGCAAGCACAGATACGCAGTATTTT.

The chain uses TRBV2 and TRBJ1-6; D uncertain. The V gene's germline CDR1 is SNHLY and CDR2 FYNNEI. V lost 6 bases and J 1 base, leaving 16 bases between the germline ends. The CDR3 covers 17 residues. For the CDR3, the DNA is TGTGCCAGCAGGGGTTCTCACGGGGTTTCCTATAATTCACCCCTCCACTTT. Protein product: CASRGSHGVSYNSPLHF. Full variable domain (remainder filled in from reference TRBV2 and TRBJ1-6): EPEVTQTPSHQVTQMGQEVILRCVPISNHLYFYWYRQILGQKVEFLVSFYNNEISEKSEIFDDQFSVERPDGSNFTLKIRSTKLEDSAMYFCASRGSHGVSYNSPLHFGNGTRLTVT.

This clone turned up a few times. The gene calls are TRBV5-1 and TRBJ2-5; D call uncertain. The CDR3 sequence is 15 residues long. Trimming took 7 bases from V and 1 from J, leaving 17 bases between them. From germline, CDR1 is SGHRS and CDR2 YFSETQ. The chain's CDR3 is CASSSLAQSQETQYF. For the CDR3, the DNA is TGCGCCAGCTCATCGTTGGCACAGTCCCAAGAGACCCAGTACTTC.

This clone appeared a single time. V and J are TRBV9 and TRBJ2-1, with 12 bases lining up with TRBD2. Germline trimming cut 3 bases from V and 2 bases from J; bases unmatched to any gene: 0. The CDR3 extends over 15 amino acids. The germline V gene has CDR1 SGDLS and CDR2 YYNGEE. Here the CDR3 reads CASSGTSGAYNEQFF. DNA for the CDR3: TGTGCCAGCAGCGGGACTAGCGGGGCCTACAATGAGCAGTTCTTC.

The V call is TRBV7-2, the J call TRBJ1-2, with no clear D. The CDR3 length is 14 residues. Germline V lookup: CDR1 SGHTA, CDR2 FQGNSA. Trimming removed 1 base from V and 4 bases from J, with 10 bases in between. Here the CDR3 reads CASSLDPVTYGYTF. The CDR3 nucleotides read TGTGCCAGCAGCTTAGATCCGGTTACCTATGGCTACACCTTC. The full variable domain, in which reference TRBV7-2 and TRBJ1-2 provide the parts outside the CDR3, is GAGVSQSPSNKVTEKGKDVELRCDPISGHTALYWYRQSLGQGLEFLIYFQGNSAPDKSGLPSDRFSAERTGGSVSTLTIQRTQQEDSAVYLCASSLDPVTYGYTFGSGTRLTVV.

The CDR3 DNA sequence: TGTGCCATCAGTGAGTCCGGGACAGCCGGAGCCCAGTACTTC. Its protein product is CAISESGTAGAQYF. V usage is TRBV10-3 and J usage is TRBJ2-5; TRBD1 agrees at 7 bases. The CDR3 has 14 amino acids. V lost 0 bases to trimming and J lost 9 bases; unmatched junction nucleotides: 7. Germline V CDR1 and CDR2: ENHRY, SYGVKD.

The CDR3 region is CASSKRAGHTSHYGYTF. The CDR3 DNA follows: TGTGCCAGCAGCAAAAGGGCGGGCCACACCTCTCACTATGGCTACACCTTC. The V gene is TRBV21-1, the J gene TRBJ1-2. TRBV21-1 is reported as a pseudogene. The CDR3 runs to 17 residues.

This clone was seen only a few times. The V gene is TRBV5-1, the J gene TRBJ1-4, with TRBD1 matching over 7 bases. Germline lookup yields CDR1 SGHRS and CDR2 YFSETQ. The CDR3 runs to 14 residues. With 4 bases clipped from V and 3 bases from J, the junction kept 3 bases outside the gene matches. CDR3 in DNA: TGCGCCAGCAGCGAACAGGGGCCTAATGAAAAACTGTTTTTT. This translates into CASSEQGPNEKLFF.

The chain carries TRBV7-2 and TRBJ1-1, with 8 nucleotides matching TRBD1. The J segment lost 0 bases and the V segment lost 5 bases, leaving 5 bases of the junction unmatched. This CDR3 is 15 amino acids long. CDR1 and CDR2 from the germline V gene are SGHTA and FQGNSA. The CDR3 here is CASSQKTGVNTEAFF. The CDR3 nucleotides read TGTGCCAGCAGCCAAAAGACAGGGGTGAACACTGAAGCTTTCTTT.